The 23 T cell receptor beta chains below come from one sample, sequenced in a study of response to subunit inactivated influenza vaccine. TCRdb processed the RT-PCR reads anew with MiXCR; each CDR3 protein has one entry. This table holds a few hundred thousand distinct CDR3 sequences, 21% found once. Sequencing used PBMCs from blood, obtained about 20 months after vaccination. The source of these receptors is a man aged 45 to 75 who received an inactivated influenza vaccine.

V gene TRBV5-1 combines with J gene TRBJ1-1; D call uncertain. Germline CDR1 SGHRS, CDR2 YFSETQ. The CDR3 covers 13 residues. V lost 4 bases, J lost 4 bases, and 11 bases lay in between. The CDR3 is CASSTTDFTEAFF. The DNA for the CDR3 is TGCGCCAGCAGCACAACGGACTTCACTGAAGCTTTCTTT. The complete variable domain, with remaining parts taken from reference TRBV5-1 and TRBJ1-1, reads KAGVTQTPRYLIKTRGQQVTLSCSPISGHRSVSWYQQTPGQGLQFLFEYFSETQRNKGNFPGRFSGRQFSNSRSEMNVSTLELGDSALYLCASSTTDFTEAFFGQGTRLTVV.

This chain uses TRBV18 with TRBJ2-1, with D uncertain. The CDR3 has 12 amino acids. Trimming cost V 4 bases and J 9 bases, with 10 bases left between them. Per the germline V gene, CDR1 is KGHSH and CDR2 is LQKENI. The CDR3 bases are TGTGCCAGCTCACTGGACCTCTTTGAGCAGTTCTTC. Protein: CASSLDLFEQFF.

This clonotype was counted a single time. This chain connects TRBV5-1 to TRBJ2-5; 8 bases line up with TRBD2. The J segment lost 1 base and the V segment lost 4 bases, leaving 6 bases of the junction unmatched. This CDR3 contains 15 residues. Germline V gene sequence: CDR1 SGHRS, CDR2 YFSETQ. As DNA, the CDR3 is TGCGCCAGCAGCCAGGGTACTAGCGGCCAAGAGACCCAGTACTTC. Translated: CASSQGTSGQETQYF. The whole variable domain, filled in from reference TRBV5-1 and TRBJ2-5, reads KAGVTQTPRYLIKTRGQQVTLSCSPISGHRSVSWYQQTPGQGLQFLFEYFSETQRNKGNFPGRFSGRQFSNSRSEMNVSTLELGDSALYLCASSQGTSGQETQYFGPGTRLLVL.

The chain has TRBV2 and TRBJ2-3, with D perhaps being TRBD1 or TRBD2 (6 bases each). The CDR3 length is 16 residues. Trimming took off 5 bases at V and 3 bases at J, with 18 bases between the two ends. Germline V gene data show CDR1 as SNHLY and CDR2 as FYNNEI. The DNA of the CDR3 is TGTGCCAGCAGTCACAGGGAGGTAATTCCGACAGATACGCAGTATTTT. This translates into CASSHREVIPTDTQYF. The variable domain in full, with the rest retrieved from reference TRBV2 and TRBJ2-3, is EPEVTQTPSHQVTQMGQEVILRCVPISNHLYFYWYRQILGQKVEFLVSFYNNEISEKSEIFDDQFSVERPDGSNFTLKIRSTKLEDSAMYFCASSHREVIPTDTQYFGPGTRLTVL.

This clonotype was detected only a few times. The chain employs TRBV14 and TRBJ2-1; no clear D. Deletions cut 1 base from V and 9 bases from J, with 13 bases between. Germline CDR1 is SGHDN and CDR2 is FVKESK. The CDR3 totals 14 residues. CDR3 nucleotides: TGTGCCAGCAGCCAAGCTGGGATTTGGGCTGAGCAGTTCTTC. Translating it yields CASSQAGIWAEQFF.

The sample holds a few counts of this clonotype. The chain carries TRBV12-3 or TRBV12-4 and TRBJ2-7; D perhaps matches TRBD1 (5 bases). Trimming took off 4 bases at V and 4 bases at J, with 11 bases between the two ends. The length of the CDR3 is 13 residues. Here the CDR3 DNA reads TGTGCCAGCAGTTCAACCGACAGTTACGAGCAGTACTTC. This codes for CASSSTDSYEQYF.

This clonotype was observed a handful of times. This chain links TRBV19 with TRBJ2-1, with TRBD2 as a possible D gene (5 bases). The germline CDR1 and CDR2 sequences are LNHDA and SQIVND (reference sequence). This CDR3 contains 15 residues. V lost 9 bases and J 0 bases, leaving 15 bases between the germline ends. CDR3 amino acids: CASRIDGSSYNEQFF. DNA for the CDR3: TGTGCCAGCCGGATAGATGGGAGCTCCTACAATGAGCAGTTCTTC.

There are many counts of this clonotype. The chain carries TRBV12-3 or TRBV12-4 and TRBJ1-6; tentatively, D is TRBD1 (5 bases). V lost 1 base and J lost 12, with 13 bases in between. CDR3 length equals 14 residues. The CDR3 loop is CASSLGTTRVPLHF. DNA of the CDR3: TGTGCCAGCAGTTTAGGCACCACCAGGGTACCCCTCCACTTT.

This rearrangement joins TRBV18 to TRBJ2-1; TRBD2 agrees at 8 bases. The V gene's germline CDR1 is KGHSH and CDR2 LQKENI. This CDR3 contains 15 residues. V was pared by 3 bases and J by 6 bases, with 7 bases of the junction left unmatched. The CDR3 sequence is CASSPPRGGGNEQFF. CDR3 in DNA: TGTGCCAGCTCACCCCCCCGGGGGGGCGGCAATGAGCAGTTCTTC.

The chain joins TRBV20-1 to TRBJ2-7; D uncertain. Trimming stripped 4 bases from V and 1 base from J, with 14 bases between. There are 14 residues in the CDR3. Germline V lookup: CDR1 DFQATT, CDR2 SNEGSKA (reference sequence). Here the CDR3 DNA reads TGCAGTGCTACGTTTCTAGGGAAGTCCTACGAGCAGTACTTC. Translating gives CSATFLGKSYEQYF.

The rearrangement uses TRBV19 and TRBJ2-7; 10 bases map to TRBD1. The CDR3 spans 16 residues. V dropped 6 bases and J dropped 0; count of bases not matched to a gene: 8. Germline V CDR1 and CDR2: LNHDA, SQIVND (reference sequence). CDR3: CASSRDRGLGSYEQYF. The CDR3 DNA reads TGTGCCAGTAGCCGGGACAGGGGCCTAGGCTCCTACGAGCAGTACTTC.

J is TRBJ2-7 and V is TRBV6-4; D may match TRBD1 or TRBD2 (5 bases each). The germline V gene encodes CDR1 MRHNA and CDR2 SNTAGT. V was pared by 3 bases and J by 5 bases, with 11 bases between. The CDR3 contains 13 residues. The CDR3 loop reads CASSERVGHEQYF. CDR3 in DNA: TGTGCCAGCAGTGAGCGGGTGGGACACGAGCAGTACTTC.

This clonotype was observed a handful of times. The chain is built from TRBV5-1 and TRBJ1-6; D is perhaps TRBD1 (6 bases). Germline CDR1 is SGHRS and CDR2 is YFSETQ. V lost 0 bases and J 9 bases, leaving 13 bases between the germline ends. The length of the CDR3 is 15 residues. The CDR3 spells CASSLEAGVSSPLHF. The CDR3 region has the DNA TGCGCCAGCAGCTTGGAGGCAGGGGTTAGTTCACCCCTCCACTTT.

This clonotype was counted between two and nine times. V and J are TRBV25-1 and TRBJ1-1, with a weak D call TRBD1 (5 bases). The CDR3 covers 17 residues. CDR1 is MGHDK and CDR2 is SYGVNS in the germline V gene. V was cut by 2 bases and J by 0 bases, with 16 bases left in between. The CDR3 region has the DNA TGTGCCAGCAGTGAAGGTGCCCTGGGACCGTTGAACACTGAAGCTTTCTTT. Protein sequence: CASSEGALGPLNTEAFF.

In its sample, this clonotype was seen many times. The chain uses TRBV9 and TRBJ1-2; TRBD1 is a possible D gene (6 bases). Trimming stripped 3 bases from V and 5 bases from J, with 17 bases between. The CDR3 spans 15 residues. Per germline, CDR1 SGDLS and CDR2 YYNGEE. This CDR3 reads CASSAGAGRGYGYTF. The CDR3 nucleotides read TGTGCCAGCAGCGCAGGGGCAGGGAGAGGGTATGGCTACACCTTC.

The chain has TRBV4-1 and TRBJ1-5; D not resolved. The germline V gene has CDR1 MGHRA and CDR2 YSYEKL. The V gene lost 0 bases and the J gene lost 5 bases, with 11 bases spanning the gap. The CDR3 runs to 15 residues. The CDR3 DNA reads TGCGCCAGCAGCCAAGACCGGGAGAGCTATCAGCCCCAGCATTTT. It is translated as CASSQDRESYQPQHF.

A few counts support this clonotype. The rearrangement joins TRBV5-1 to TRBJ1-3; no clear D. This CDR3 contains 14 residues. Looked up from germline, CDR1 is SGHRS and CDR2 is YFSETQ. The ends were cut back, 5 bases at V and 0 bases at J, with 9 bases in the middle. CDR3: CASRSAVSGNTIYF. The CDR3 bases are TGCGCCAGCAGATCTGCCGTCTCTGGAAACACCATATATTTT.

This clonotype was detected many times. The CDR3 DNA sequence: TGCGCCAGCAGCTTGGGGCCGGGGGTCGGTGAAAAACTGTTTTTT. Encoded protein: CASSLGPGVGEKLFF. The chain links TRBV5-1 to TRBJ1-4, with D maybe TRBD1 (5 bases). V lost 0 bases and J lost 7, with 13 bases in between. The CDR3 totals 15 residues. CDR1 and CDR2 (germline): SGHRS, YFSETQ.

This clonotype was observed a handful of times. The chain employs TRBV4-2 and TRBJ2-2; 9 nucleotides match TRBD1. Germline loops: CDR1 LGHNA, CDR2 YNFKEQ. With V trimmed by 1 base and J by 9 bases, 9 bases remained unmatched. The CDR3 totals 16 residues. The CDR3 nucleotides read TGTGCCAGCAGCCAAGTTGGACAGGGGTCGCACCGGGAGCTGTTTTTT. Translation: CASSQVGQGSHRELFF.

This clonotype was seen a few times. The rearrangement links TRBV5-6 to TRBJ2-2; no clear D gene. V lost 5 bases to trimming and J lost 6 bases, with 11 bases between them. Germline CDR1 reads SGHDT; CDR2 reads YYEEEE. There are 13 residues in the CDR3. The CDR3 loop is CASSSDPAGELFF. The CDR3 coding sequence is TGTGCCAGCAGTTCAGATCCTGCCGGGGAGCTGTTTTTT.

As for this clonotype: It is likely a read error, because the conserved phenylalanine at the end of the CDR3 is missing. The chain carries TRBV13 and TRBJ1-1; D unclear. In germline, CDR1 is PRHDT, CDR2 FYEKMQ (reference sequence). Trimming removed 1 base from V and 6 bases from J, with 9 bases in between. The CDR3 is made up of 13 amino acids. CDR3 loop: CASSLEATPEAFC. The DNA for the CDR3 is TGTGCCAGCAGCTTAGAAGCTACCCCTGAAGCTTTCTGT.

This clonotype was found a few times. The gene calls are TRBV7-8 and TRBJ2-2; D is perhaps TRBD2 (6 bases). Germline assignment: CDR1 SGHVS and CDR2 FQNEAQ. The CDR3 is made up of 16 amino acids. V lost 5 bases and J 2 bases, leaving 15 bases between the germline ends. CDR3 amino acids: CASSPRDFLNTGELFF. The CDR3 region has the DNA TGTGCCAGCAGCCCGAGGGACTTCTTAAACACCGGGGAGCTGTTTTTT.

This clonotype has a handful of counts. CDR3 sequence: CASSERQGLSTGELFF. The CDR3 DNA sequence: TGTGCCAGCAGTGAACGACAGGGGCTGAGCACCGGGGAGCTGTTTTTT. The chain recombines TRBV25-1 with TRBJ2-2; 8 positions agree with TRBD1. The CDR3 loop spans 16 amino acids. CDR1 is MGHDK, CDR2 SYGVNS, per germline. Trimming removed 2 bases from V and 4 bases from J; junction bases left unmatched: 6.